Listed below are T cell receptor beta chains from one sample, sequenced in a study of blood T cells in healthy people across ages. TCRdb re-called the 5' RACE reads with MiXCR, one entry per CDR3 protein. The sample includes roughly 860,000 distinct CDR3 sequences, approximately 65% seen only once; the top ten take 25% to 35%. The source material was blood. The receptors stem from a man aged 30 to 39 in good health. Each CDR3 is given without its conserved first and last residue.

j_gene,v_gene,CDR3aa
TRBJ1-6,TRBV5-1,ASSPAGYNSPLH
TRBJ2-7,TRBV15,ATSRGAGTSYEQY
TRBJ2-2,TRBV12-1,ATPLQGGSGELF
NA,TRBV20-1,SARLADYEQY
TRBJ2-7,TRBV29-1,SVEGGLAGSYNEQY
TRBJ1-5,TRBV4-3,ASSHLGQAQPQH
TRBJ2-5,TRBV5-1,ASSLERFGTDETQY
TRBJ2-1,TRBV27,AGSSRQASYNEQF
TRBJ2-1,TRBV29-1,SARTSGGGNEQF
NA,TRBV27,ASSPIPRQENIQY
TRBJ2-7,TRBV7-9,ASSARQGARGEQY
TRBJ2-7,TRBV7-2,VSSSSGVSSYEQY
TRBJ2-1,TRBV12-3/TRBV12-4,ASSLGLVTEQF
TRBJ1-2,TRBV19,ASSMSDRGYGYT
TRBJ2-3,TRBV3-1,ASSQAPGLGGDTQY
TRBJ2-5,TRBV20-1,SANLFPRRTQETQY
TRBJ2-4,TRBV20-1,SATSGSRENIQY
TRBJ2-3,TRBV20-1,SARASADTQY
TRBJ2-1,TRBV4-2,ASSQEFLGQGYNEQF
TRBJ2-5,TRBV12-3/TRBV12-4,ASSTGVGEETQY
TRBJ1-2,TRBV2,ASRGTGGYT
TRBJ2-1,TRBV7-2,ASSLSRGQRYEQF
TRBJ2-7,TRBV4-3,ASSPNSAYEQY
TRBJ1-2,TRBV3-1,ASSQDASGYT
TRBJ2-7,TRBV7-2,ASSAVTGGKGEQY
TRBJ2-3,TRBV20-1,SAEEGRGVTTDTQY
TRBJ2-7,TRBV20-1,SASQRQGYDYEQY
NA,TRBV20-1,SARATSGVNIQY
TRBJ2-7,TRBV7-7,ASSYPGQEYEQY
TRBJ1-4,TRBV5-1,ASSLVGEELF
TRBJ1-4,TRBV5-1,ASSWTGESEKLF
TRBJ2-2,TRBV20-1,SARGTGWTGELF
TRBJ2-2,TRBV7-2,ASSLGEWPPRSGELF
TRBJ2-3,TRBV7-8,ASSTPKDTDTQY
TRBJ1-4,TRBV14,AIQTKQRATNEKLF
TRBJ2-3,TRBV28,ASSFPADTQY
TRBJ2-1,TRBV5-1,ASSLADYEQF
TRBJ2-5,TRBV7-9,ASSGFSGETQETQY
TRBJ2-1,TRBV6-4,ASSGSGQEYGEQF
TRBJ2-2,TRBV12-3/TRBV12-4,ASSPRTYTGELF
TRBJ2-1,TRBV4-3,ASSQEVVAGGQEQF
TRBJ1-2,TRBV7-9,ASSFYTRDAGYT
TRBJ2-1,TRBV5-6,AGSLAVGWEQF
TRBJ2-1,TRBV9,ASSGRPNANEQF
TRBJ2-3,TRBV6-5,ASSRSGGTYTQY
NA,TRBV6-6,ASSDDGTAYEQY
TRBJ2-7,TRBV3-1,ASSQDRWYEQY
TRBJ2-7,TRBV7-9,ASSLGQGIRSSYEQY
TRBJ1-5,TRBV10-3,AISEDGQPYSNQPQH
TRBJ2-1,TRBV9,ASSVELVGNEQF
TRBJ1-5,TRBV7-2,ASKEGAGSNQPQH
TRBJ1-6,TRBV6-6,ASRVRQDNSPLH
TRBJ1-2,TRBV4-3,ASSIQGADGYT
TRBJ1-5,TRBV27,ASSKGANNQPQH
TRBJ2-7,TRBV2,ASMAVTPGEEY
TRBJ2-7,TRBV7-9,ASSSTRDEQY
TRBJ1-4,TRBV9,ASSGGDTENEKLF
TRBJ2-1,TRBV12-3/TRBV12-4,ASSDRQRSYNEQF
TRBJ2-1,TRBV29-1,SVEKGLGNEQF